This T cell receptor (beta chain) came from a study of graft-versus-host responses after intestinal transplantation. General study results and limits: High graft-versus-host to host-versus-graft T cell clonal ratios marked allografts of patients with graft-donor macrochimerism.

The table came from immunoSEQ multiplex PCR; TCRdb's copy has only in-frame clones and leaves some out. The table has about 120,000 clones, 95% seen once. The CDR3 is 12 amino acids. Trimming pared 5 bases from V and 3 bases from J, leaving 6 bases between. Per germline, CDR1 SGHTA and CDR2 FQGTGA. This clone was found once. The antigen remains unidentified. The sample in question was unstimulated CD8+ T cells sorted from spleen or lymph node cells, obtained before intestinal transplant. This chain links TRBV7-3 with TRBJ2-3, with D unclear. The clonotype comes from a human donor who received an intestinal transplant. CDR3 residues: CASSLGTDTQYF. CDR3 nucleotides: TGTGCCAGCAGCCTTGGGACAGATACGCAGTATTTT.